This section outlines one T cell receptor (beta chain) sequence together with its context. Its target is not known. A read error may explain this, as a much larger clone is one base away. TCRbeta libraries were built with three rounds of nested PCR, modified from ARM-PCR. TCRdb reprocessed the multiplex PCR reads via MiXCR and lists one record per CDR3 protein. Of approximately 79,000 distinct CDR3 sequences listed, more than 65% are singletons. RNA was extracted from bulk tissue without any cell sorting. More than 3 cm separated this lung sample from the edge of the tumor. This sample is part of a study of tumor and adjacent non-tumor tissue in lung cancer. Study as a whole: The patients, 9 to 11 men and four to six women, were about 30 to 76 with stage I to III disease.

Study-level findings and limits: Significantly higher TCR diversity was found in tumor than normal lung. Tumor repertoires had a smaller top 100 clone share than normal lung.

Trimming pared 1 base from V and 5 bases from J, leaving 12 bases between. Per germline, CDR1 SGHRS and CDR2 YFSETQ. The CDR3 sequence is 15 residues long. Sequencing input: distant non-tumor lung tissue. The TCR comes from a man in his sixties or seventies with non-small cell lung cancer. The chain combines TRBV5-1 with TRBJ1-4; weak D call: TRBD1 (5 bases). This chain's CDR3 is CASSLPGHRNEKLFF. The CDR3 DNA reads TGCGCCAGCAGCTTGCCAGGACATAGAAATGAAAAACTGTTTTTT.